This TCR beta chain was recovered during a study of T cell repertoires in ileal Crohn's disease. Study overall: Patients had a median approximately 8-year disease duration, and less than 40% were active smokers. M6 samples are neoterminal ileum biopsies from postoperative colonoscopy. General observations from the study: All patients with clonality above 26.8% had endoscopic recurrence.

For this clone: Antigen specificity is unknown.

Sequencing used immunoSEQ multiplex PCR; TCRdb keeps in-frame clones, though not all of them. The data show about 4,000 clones, 85% seen once. Time point in this sample: neoterminal ileum biopsy at postoperative endoscopy, about 6 months after surgery. Germline CDR1 and CDR2: MNHEY and SVGAGI. CDR3 length equals 14 residues. V lost 5 bases to trimming and J lost 6 bases; unmatched junction nucleotides: 4. The sample was ileal tissue. This receptor was identified in an adult with Crohn's disease. This sequence joins TRBV6-5 and TRBJ2-2, with 9 bases fitting TRBD1. The CDR3 DNA reads TGTGCCAGCAGTCCCGGGACAGGGCCCGGGGAGCTGTTTTTT. Translated, it gives CASSPGTGPGELFF.